This TCR beta chain was sequenced for a study of blood T cells in healthy people across ages (dated by TCRdb to the mid-2010s). Context from the whole study: In model experiments, template switching captured roughly one uniquely barcoded TCR beta cDNA molecule for every two T cells. Age-related changes in TCR beta repertoire diversity were measured in the study by deep sequencing normalized with unique cDNA molecular identifiers. To avoid experimental bias, donors of different ages were randomly spread across the sequencing lanes. Four age groups were formed from the donors: young (average roughly 16 years), middle-aged (approximately 40), aged (approximately 60) and long-lived (approximately 80). The study analyzed two additional independent replicas of 1 million unique cDNA reads from the same blood draw for two donors, one aged 18 to 29 and one aged 80 or older.

This clonotype came up a few times. Its binding antigen is unknown. No clone much larger than this one lies a single base away; base qualities are absent. Libraries were built with 5' RACE. The instrument given in TCRdb is Illumina HiSeq 2500. A second PCR of about 7 to 12 cycles was run with a J-beta primer mix and a sample-barcoded 5' primer. A unique molecular identifier was introduced onto each TCR beta cDNA molecule by a template-switch 5' adaptor carrying 12 random nucleotides. Each sample yielded at least 3 million CDR3-containing paired-end reads. First-strand cDNA synthesis was performed from all RNA using the Mint cDNA synthesis kit, with priming by a TRBC-specific oligonucleotide. After uracil-DNA glycosylase treatment, a first 18-cycle PCR used universal primers M1SS and BC2_uni_R on all cDNA. Concerning the study's data processing: Each sample was normalized by randomly selecting 1 million high-quality reads, each carrying a distinct molecular identifier. Instead of being binned into consensus sequences, reads with shared molecular identifiers were discarded. CDR3 identification, clonotype clustering and error correction used MiTCR with a Q25 quality threshold and the strictest error-elimination algorithm. A nonparametric unseen species model using Euler transformation provided a lower-bound estimate of total TCR beta diversity. Through fastp at Q25 and MiXCR, TCRdb rebuilt clones from the public reads, retaining in-frame beta chains. Rows with one shared CDR3 protein collapse into an entry with the most common genes and DNA. TCRdb, rather than the study authors, made the V and J calls. In all, the sample holds 650,000 to 900,000 distinct CDR3 sequences, and around 68% of those were seen once. Clones ranked in the top ten supply 25% to 35% of the sample.

Results and caveats for the whole study, not just this receptor: As age increased, observed TCR beta diversity per million T cells dropped in a roughly linear way, and a significant reduction was already evident by age 40. There was a strong correlation between observed TCR beta diversity and the percentage of naive T cells measured by flow cytometry. Because the CMV infection status of the donors was unknown, age-related changes in expanded clonotypes may potentially have been confounded. The long-lived group showed more naive CD4+ T cells, fewer expanded clones and increased TCR diversity than the aged group, suggesting age selection. Estimates of total diversity based on one million sequenced T cells were considered lower bounds and underestimates. Since profiling was done on bulk unsorted PBMCs, naive and antigen-experienced compartments could not be conclusively compared.

The roughly 37 donors, aged 6 to 90 years, were systemically healthy Caucasian individuals from Russia. Each donor gave 8 to 10 milliliters of peripheral blood, drawn into EDTA-treated Vacutainer tubes. PBMCs were isolated by Ficoll-Paque density-gradient centrifugation, with at least 7 million obtained per sample. Total RNA, at least 6 micrograms per sample, was extracted from PBMCs with Trizol reagent. For every donor, an aliquot of PBMCs went through flow cytometry to measure the percentages of naive CD45RAhigh/CD27high T cells. Counted from cysteine to phenylalanine, this CDR3 has 12 amino acids. The only DNA kept is the CDR3, 36 bases in frame from the first base. V loses 7 bases, J loses 4 bases, and the germline ends lie 8 bases apart.

The clonotype was recovered from a man younger than 45 in good health. The specimen sequenced was blood. The sequence is built from TRBV12-3 or TRBV12-4 and TRBJ2-1, and TRBD1 may be the D gene, going by 5 matching bases. The bases read TGTGCCAGCAATCAGGGATACAATGAGCAGTTCTTC. It codes for CASNQGYNEQFF.